This TCR beta chain was profiled in a study of blood T cell repertoires in COVID-19. For the study at large: Spain, Italy and the United States supplied samples that represented acute and convalescent COVID-19. From T cells, B-cell-depleted T cells, or PBMCs came the material, which was cDNA or gDNA.

The method was immunoSEQ multiplex PCR; TCRdb's version includes in-frame clones alone and lacks a portion of them. The sample yields some 200,000 clones, around 85% seen once. This CDR3 is built from 14 residues. Germline V gives CDR1 SGHTS, CDR2 YDEGEE. V lost 2 bases, J lost 11 bases, and 9 bases stayed unmatched. The sequencing input was peripheral blood. This receptor was obtained from a woman aged 55-69 years with acute or convalescent COVID-19. The chain employs TRBV5-8 and TRBJ1-4; TRBD1 agrees at 7 bases. CDR3 coding DNA: TGTGCCAGCAGCTTAGGACAGGTTAATGGGAAACTGTTTTTT. Translation: CASSLGQVNGKLFF.